This T cell receptor beta chain is drawn from a study of regulatory T cells in long-lasting Graves disease. Study observations and caveats: TCR diversity was lower in persistent than newly diagnosed Graves' disease.

Time point indicated: newly diagnosed GD, antithyroid drugs for less than 3 months. PBMC RNA was the source of the TCR library. With iRepertoire HTBI primers and Arm-PCR of CDR3 regions, TCR beta libraries were built. From the multiplex PCR reads, TCRdb called clonotypes with MiXCR, one entry per CDR3 protein. The sample lists 360,000 or so distinct CDR3 sequences; approximately 12% were seen once. CDR3 length: 12 amino acids. With V trimmed by 7 bases and J by 2 bases, 2 bases remained unmatched. Germline CDR1 MDHEN, CDR2 SYDVKM. This clonotype has ten or more counts. Its antigen is not identified. This same sample was also taken into another study, of T cells in Graves' hyperthyroidism and ophthalmopathy. As that study records: Most thyroid clonotypes expanded above 0.001 were also detected in blood. Ophthalmopathy and stable hyperthyroidism were told apart by a 13 V-J model. The model foresaw ophthalmopathy a median around 6.8 months prior to onset.

The source material was peripheral blood mononuclear cells (PBMCs), sampled at new diagnosis, from a patient treated with antithyroid drugs. The chain carries TRBV28 and TRBJ2-7; the match to TRBD1 covers 7 bases. The receptor's source is a woman aged 18 to 35 with Graves disease. Written as DNA, the CDR3 is TGTGCCAGCACAGGACAGGCCTACGAGCAGTACTTC. Translating it yields CASTGQAYEQYF.